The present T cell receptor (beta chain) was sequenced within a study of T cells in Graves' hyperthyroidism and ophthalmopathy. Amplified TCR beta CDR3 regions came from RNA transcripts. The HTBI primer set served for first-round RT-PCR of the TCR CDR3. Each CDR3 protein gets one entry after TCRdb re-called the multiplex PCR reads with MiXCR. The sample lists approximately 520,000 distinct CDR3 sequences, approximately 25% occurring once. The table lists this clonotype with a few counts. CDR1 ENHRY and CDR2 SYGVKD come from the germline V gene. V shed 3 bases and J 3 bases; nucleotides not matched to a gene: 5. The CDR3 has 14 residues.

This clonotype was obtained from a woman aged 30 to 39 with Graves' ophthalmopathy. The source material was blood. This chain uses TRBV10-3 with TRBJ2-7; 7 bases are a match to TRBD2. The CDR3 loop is CAISEGTTNYEQYF. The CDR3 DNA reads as TGTGCCATCAGTGAAGGGACTACTAACTACGAGCAGTACTTC.